The TCR beta chain described here comes from a study of cytomegalovirus exposure and HLA in healthy donors. Study-wide results and limits: At a 0.05 false discovery rate, a later analysis found 18,000 or so TCR beta sequences to be associated with HLA alleles. When presence/absence was analysed, sequencing depth was taken to be roughly uniform across donors.

Turning to this clone: What it recognizes is unknown.

13 Jbeta primers and 60 Vbeta primers were used for the PCR. Libraries were prepared by immunoSEQ multiplex PCR; TCRdb keeps only in-frame clonotypes and omits some of them. This sample yields approximately 110,000 clones, of which around 85% are seen a single time; approximately 6.9% belongs to the top ten. The CDR3 spans 14 residues. The V gene lost 5 bases and the J gene lost 4 bases, with 14 bases spanning the gap. In germline, CDR1 is MDHEN, CDR2 SYDVKM. This TCR derives from a man in his thirties or forties in good health and CMV-seropositive. The chain joins TRBV28 to TRBJ1-1, with D tentatively TRBD1 (5 bases). Sequencing was performed on PBMCs. The CDR3: CASSTTGGSTEAFF. CDR3 nucleotides: TGTGCCAGCAGTACCACGGGGGGGAGCACTGAAGCTTTCTTT.